What follows is one T cell receptor beta chain and its context. This receptor's antigen is unknown. The input lacks base qualities; no much larger clone sits a single base away. Patients were selected on the basis of adequate residual fresh-frozen tumor tissue and more than two years of available survival data. Although molecular status otherwise differed among the glioblastoma patients, no patient had an isocitrate dehydrogenase mutation. PBMC collection took place before vaccination, two weeks after the third vaccination, and at tumor progression if progression occurred. The Qiagen DNeasy Blood extraction Kit was used for extraction of genomic DNA. Using the immunoSEQ assay, TCRB CDR3 regions were amplified from about 1.9 micrograms of genomic DNA, or from all available DNA when less than that was on hand. For multiplex PCR, 60 forward primers for TCR V beta segments and 13 reverse primers for J beta segments were used. To estimate the number of reads per starting template, synthetic control templates were added to each sample at limiting dilution. The Illumina HiSeq System generated sequencing reads of 87 bp. As for how the authors treated the data: To remove PCR and sequencing errors, closely related sequences were merged with a nearest neighbor algorithm. TCR overlap was measured as the percentage of unique tumor TCR beta sequences also present in the same patient's peripheral blood. TCRdb limited this immuneACCESS table to in-frame rearrangements with V and J called. A share of clones is missing; checked studies link under half to unresolved V genes, and the rest is unexplained. Clone size and the V and J calls come from that table; the DNA yielded D and trimming. Across this sample there are 95,000 to 110,000 clones, with 81% seen only once. Approximately 12% of the sample goes to the ten largest clones.

These data originate in a study of glioma-infiltrating T cells after dendritic cell vaccination (dated by TCRdb to the mid-2010s). For the study in its entirety: The cohort included around 15 glioblastoma patients drawn from Phase I and II dendritic cell vaccination trials, of whom 9 were newly diagnosed and 6 had recurrent disease. Between about 2002 and 2013, the patients were given dendritic cell vaccination pulsed with autologous tumor lysate. To make the vaccine, monocyte-derived dendritic cells were cultured for approximately 7 days with IL-4 and GM-CSF and then pulsed overnight with autologous tumor lysate. Three intradermal dendritic cell vaccine injections were administered to patients at biweekly intervals in the arm below the axilla. In glioblastoma patients vaccinated with dendritic cells, deep sequencing of TCR beta CDR3 regions served to measure the amount of tumor-infiltrating lymphocytes and to compare repertoires between tumor and blood. Survival after dendritic cell vaccination was correlated with TCR sequencing metrics, including TIL content and tumor-blood repertoire overlap.

The CDR3 runs 15 residues from the cysteine to the phenylalanine. Here the CDR3 DNA is all that survives: 45 bases in frame from base 1. The CDR1 and CDR2 encoded by the germline V gene are SGHTA and FQGNSA. V trim: 1 base; J trim: 3 bases; unmatched bases: 4. Study-wide conclusions, independent of this receptor: No direct relationship between TCR clonality and survival was found, suggesting that a diverse polyclonal response may matter. The three-group TCR overlap response model was described as speculative and requiring prospective validation. Higher estimated pretreatment TIL content predicted longer time to progression and overall survival after dendritic cell vaccination. The cohort was small and heterogeneous, only a few patients had full blood and tumor sets, and even fewer had initial-recurrent tumor pairs.

The sequence came from a human donor with glioblastoma. The rearranged chain carries TRBV7-2 and TRBJ2-7; TRBD2 aligns with 9 central bases. The source was blood, collected before dendritic cell vaccination. In nucleotide form, the sequence is TGTGCCAGCAGCTTAGGGCTAGCGGGGAACTACGAGCAGTACTTC. It encodes CASSLGLAGNYEQYF.